This is a list of T cell receptor beta chains from one sample in a study of shared clonotypes between healthy human individuals. Method: immunoSEQ multiplex PCR; TCRdb's copy keeps in-frame clones and lacks some. The repertoire holds about 2.4 million clones, with 80% to 95% as singletons. The sequencing input was naive CD4+ T cells from PBMCs. All receptors derive from a man younger than 30 in good health. Some clones in this sample may be carry-over from other donors' samples. Both conserved end residues are part of each CDR3. A D gene is named only where the DNA matches it firmly. A clone size is listed for some rows: how often the clone was seen (once, few, many), or a class if it is expanded.

j_gene,d_gene,abundance,v_gene,CDR3aa,CDR3nt
TRBJ1-4,TRBD1,-,TRBV7-8,CASRRAPDRGRVGSNEKLFF,TGTGCCAGCAGACGCGCGCCGGACAGGGGGCGCGTGGGGTCTAATGAAAAACTGTTTTTT
TRBJ1-3,-,-,TRBV6-5,CASSYTQQGSGNTIYF,TGTGCCAGCAGTTACACACAACAGGGTTCGGGAAACACCATATATTTT
TRBJ2-2,TRBD2,-,TRBV5-5,CASRPGLAMAGELFF,TGTGCCAGCAGGCCCGGACTAGCGATGGCCGGGGAGCTGTTTTTT
TRBJ2-5,-,-,TRBV4-3,CASSQEEGRETQYF,TGCGCCAGCAGCCAAGAAGAAGGGAGAGAGACCCAGTACTTC
TRBJ2-1,-,-,TRBV5-4,CASSSRGQDFLEQFF,TGTGCCAGCAGCTCACGGGGCCAGGACTTCCTCGAGCAGTTCTTC
TRBJ2-1,TRBD2,-,TRBV7-3,CASSLWGTSGRNEQFF,TGTGCCAGCAGCTTATGGGGGACTAGCGGGAGGAATGAGCAGTTCTTC
TRBJ2-7,TRBD1,-,TRBV5-1,CASTPQGAGSEQYF,TGCGCCAGCACTCCACAGGGGGCAGGTAGCGAGCAGTACTTC
TRBJ2-3,-,-,TRBV18,CASSRDGVSTDTQYF,TGTGCCAGCTCCCGCGATGGGGTGAGCACAGATACGCAGTATTTT
TRBJ2-1,TRBD2,once,TRBV7-7,CASSPPGLAGTEQFF,TGTGCCAGCAGCCCCCCGGGACTAGCGGGGACTGAGCAGTTCTTC
TRBJ2-3,-,-,TRBV7-3,CASSLNPAGTQYF,TGTGCCAGCAGCTTAAACCCCGCCGGGACGCAGTATTTT
TRBJ2-3,-,few,TRBV5-1,CASSLRTESTDTQYF,TGCGCCAGCAGCTTGAGGACTGAATCCACAGATACGCAGTATTTT
TRBJ2-3,-,-,TRBV9,CASSVTSSTDTQYF,TGTGCCAGCAGCGTCACTTCTAGCACAGATACGCAGTATTTT
TRBJ1-2,TRBD1,-,TRBV28,CASSSQGQGYSSIYGYTF,TGTGCCAGCAGTTCACAGGGACAGGGTTATAGTAGCATCTATGGCTACACCTTC
TRBJ2-1,TRBD2,-,TRBV9,CASSVRLAGSYNEQFF,TGTGCCAGCAGCGTAAGACTAGCGGGAAGCTACAATGAGCAGTTCTTC
TRBJ1-2,-,-,TRBV5-6,CASSSLYGYTF,TGTGCCAGCAGCTCCCTCTATGGCTACACCTTC
TRBJ1-1,-,-,TRBV20-1,CTFRSPAEAFF,TGCACCTTCAGAAGCCCTGCGGAAGCTTTCTTT